This section outlines one T cell receptor beta chain sequence together with its context. The antigen is undetermined. The length of the CDR3 is 13 residues. V gave up 5 bases and J gave up 8 bases; unmatched junction bases: 4. CDR1 and CDR2 from the germline V gene are SEHNR and FQNEAQ (reference sequence). This record belongs to a study of cytomegalovirus exposure and HLA in healthy donors. Study observations and caveats: Through in vitro validation, a few CMV-associated chains were shown to be specific for CMV antigens. Rare sequences made up most TCRs, while some public TCRs were found in many donors.

TCRdb's table, derived via immunoSEQ multiplex PCR, lists solely in-frame clones and lacks some. Of around 150,000 clones in the sample, about 90% are singletons; the top ten hold more than 2.5%. The sequenced material came from PBMCs. The V and J genes are TRBV7-9 and TRBJ1-2; TRBD1 agrees at 11 bases. This TCR derives from a woman aged 18-29 years in good health and CMV-seropositive. The CDR3 loop reads CASSRGTGGGYTF. CDR3 sequence (DNA): TGTGCCAGCAGCCGGGGGACAGGGGGAGGCTACACCTTC.